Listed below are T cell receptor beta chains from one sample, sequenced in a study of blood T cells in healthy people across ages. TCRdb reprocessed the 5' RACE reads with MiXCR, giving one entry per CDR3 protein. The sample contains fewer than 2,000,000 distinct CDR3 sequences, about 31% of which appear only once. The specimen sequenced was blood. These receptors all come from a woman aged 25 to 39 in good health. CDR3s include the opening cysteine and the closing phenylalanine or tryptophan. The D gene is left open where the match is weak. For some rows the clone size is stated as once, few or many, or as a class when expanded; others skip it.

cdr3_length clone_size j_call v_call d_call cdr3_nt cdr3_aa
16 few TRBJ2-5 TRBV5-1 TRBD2 TGCGCCAGCAGCTCCCTTAGTGCGGGGGGTACAGAGACCCAGTACTTC CASSSLSAGGTETQYF
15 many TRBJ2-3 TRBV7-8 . TGTGCCAGCAGCCCCGGGACGACACACACAGATACGCAGTATTTT CASSPGTTHTDTQYF
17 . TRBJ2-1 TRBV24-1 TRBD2 TGTGCCACCAGTGACCCGCGGGGTGCGGGGGTCCGGGGTGAGCAGTTCTTC CATSDPRGAGVRGEQFF
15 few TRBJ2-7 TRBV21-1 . TGTGCCAGCAGCAAAAGGGCTCCTAATTCCTACGAGCAGTACTTC CASSKRAPNSYEQYF
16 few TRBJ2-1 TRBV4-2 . TGTGCCAGCAGCCAAGATCGGGCAGGGCAGTACAATGAGCAGTTCTTC CASSQDRAGQYNEQFF
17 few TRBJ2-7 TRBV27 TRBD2 TGTGCCAGCAGTTTATCGACCCCTCGTGCGGGGGGGAGCGAGCAGTACTTC CASSLSTPRAGGSEQYF
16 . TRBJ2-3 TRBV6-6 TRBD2 TGTGCCAGCAGTTACCTGACTAGCGGTGGACTGGGGACGCAGTATTTT CASSYLTSGGLGTQYF
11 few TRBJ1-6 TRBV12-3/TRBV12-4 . TGTGCCAGCAGTTTAGGGACAGTCCTCCACTTT CASSLGTVLHF
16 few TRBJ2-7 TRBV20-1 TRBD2 TGCAGTGCTAGGAGGCTAGCGGGAGTGTATTTGTACGAGCAGTACTTC CSARRLAGVYLYEQYF
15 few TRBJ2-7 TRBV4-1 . TGCGCCAGCAGCCAAGATGAATGGGTGGGTTCCGAGCAGTACTTC CASSQDEWVGSEQYF
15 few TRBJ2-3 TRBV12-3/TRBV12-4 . TGTGCCAGCAGTTTGGGTGACAGCGGCACAGATACGCAGTATTTT CASSLGDSGTDTQYF
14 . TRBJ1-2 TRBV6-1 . TGTGCCAGCAGTGAAGACAGAGCTAACTATGGCTACACCTTC CASSEDRANYGYTF
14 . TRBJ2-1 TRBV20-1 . TGCAGTGCTGGAGGGACGGACGATAACAATGAGCAGTTCTTC CSAGGTDDNNEQFF
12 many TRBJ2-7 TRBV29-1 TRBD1 TGCAGCGTCCGACAGGGAACCTACGAGCAGTACTTC CSVRQGTYEQYF
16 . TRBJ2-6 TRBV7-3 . TGTGTCAGCACCGGTGGGGGGGCCGCTGGGGCCAACGTCCTGACTTTC CVSTGGGAAGANVLTF
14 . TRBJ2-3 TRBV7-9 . TGTGCCAGCAGCCTAATCCCTAGCACAGATACGCAGTATTTT CASSLIPSTDTQYF
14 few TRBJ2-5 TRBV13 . TGTGCCAGCAGCTTAGCGGGGAACGGCCTTGAGCAGTACTTC CASSLAGNGLEQYF
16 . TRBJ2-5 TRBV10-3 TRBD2 TGTGCCATCAGTGAGGGAGAGCGGGGGGACCGGGAGACCCAGTACTTC CAISEGERGDRETQYF
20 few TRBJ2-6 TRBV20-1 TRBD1 TGCAGTGCTAGGGCCGGGACAGGGGGCCTCAATCCCTCTGGGGCCAACGTCCTGACTTTC CSARAGTGGLNPSGANVLTF
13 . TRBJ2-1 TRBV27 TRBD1 TGTGCCAGCAGTGACAGGGGTTACAATGAGCAGTTCTTC CASSDRGYNEQFF
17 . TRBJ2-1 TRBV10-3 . TGTGCCATCAGTGCATACCGGGACAAGGGGTCGTACAATGAGCAGTTCTTC CAISAYRDKGSYNEQFF
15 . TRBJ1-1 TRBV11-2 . TGTGCCAGCAGCACCCCCAGGGGCCAGAACACTGAAGCTTTCTTT CASSTPRGQNTEAFF
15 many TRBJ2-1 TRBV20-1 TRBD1 TGCAGTGCGTCGAAGGGGACAGGGTCTAGCAATGAGCAGTTCTTC CSASKGTGSSNEQFF
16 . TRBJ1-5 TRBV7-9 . TGTGCCAGCAGCTCCGTAGGTGGACAGAGAAATCAGCCCCAGCATTTT CASSSVGGQRNQPQHF
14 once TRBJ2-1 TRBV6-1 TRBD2 TGTGCCGGCACCGCGTTCCTAGCGGCGGATGAGCAGTTCTTC CAGTAFLAADEQFF
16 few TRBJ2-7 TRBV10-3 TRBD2 TGTGCCATCAGCCCCCGTTCTAGCGGGTTTTTGTACGAGCAGTACTTC CAISPRSSGFLYEQYF
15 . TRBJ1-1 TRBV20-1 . TGCAGTGCTAGGGAGGAATTGAGGATGAACACTGAAGCTTTCTTT CSAREELRMNTEAFF
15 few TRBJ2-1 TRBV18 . TGTGCCAGCTCACTCCTAGTAAGCCCCTACAATGAGCAGTTCTTC CASSLLVSPYNEQFF
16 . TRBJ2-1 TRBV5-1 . TGCGCCAGCAGCTCCCCCCCCAGCAGGGTGGAGCCTGAGCAGTTCTTC CASSSPPSRVEPEQFF
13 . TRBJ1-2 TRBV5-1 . TGCGCCAGCAGCTTGGAAGGGTCCCGTGGCTACACCTTC CASSLEGSRGYTF
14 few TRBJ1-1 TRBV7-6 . TGTGCCAGCAGCCCACAGGCGGGAGGCACTGAAGCTTTCTTT CASSPQAGGTEAFF
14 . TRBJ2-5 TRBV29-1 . TGCAGCGTTGGGTGGACGGCTAAGGGGGAGACCCAGTACTTC CSVGWTAKGETQYF
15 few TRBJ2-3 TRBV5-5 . TGTGCCAGCAGCTCCGGGACATTCCAAGCAGATACGCAGTATTTT CASSSGTFQADTQYF
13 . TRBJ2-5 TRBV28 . TGTGCCAGCAGTGAAGAAAGCTACGAGGAGCAGTACTTC CASSEESYEEQYF
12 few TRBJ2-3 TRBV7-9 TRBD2 TGTGCCAGCAGCTCAACGGGAGGATCGCAGTATTTT CASSSTGGSQYF
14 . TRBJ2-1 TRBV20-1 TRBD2 TGCAGTGCTATTCGAGCGGGAGGAGTTGATGAGCAGTTCTTC CSAIRAGGVDEQFF
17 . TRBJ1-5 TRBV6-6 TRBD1 TGTGCCAGCAGTTCGGGGACAGCGCTCTATAGCAATCAGCCCCAGCATTTT CASSSGTALYSNQPQHF
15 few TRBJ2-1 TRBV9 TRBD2 TGTGCCAGCAGCGAAGGGACTAGAGGGAAGGATGAGCAGTTCTTC CASSEGTRGKDEQFF
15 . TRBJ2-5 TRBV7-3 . TGTGCCAGCAGCTTAACGAATGAGGGCGGGGAGACCCAGTACTTC CASSLTNEGGETQYF
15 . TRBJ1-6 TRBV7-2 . TGTGCCAGCAGAGAACCGGGGTTCTCTAATTCACCCCTCCACTTT CASREPGFSNSPLHF
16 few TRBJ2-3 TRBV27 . TGTGCCAGCAGTTTATCCCTTCCAGCTAGCACAGATACGCAGTATTTT CASSLSLPASTDTQYF
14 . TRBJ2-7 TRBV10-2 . TGCGCCAGCAGTGAGTATAGGGAGAAGAGCGAGCAGTACTTC CASSEYREKSEQYF
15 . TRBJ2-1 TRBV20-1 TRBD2 TGCAGTGCTAGTTCCGGGACTAGCGGGGTTAATGAGCAGTTCTTC CSASSGTSGVNEQFF
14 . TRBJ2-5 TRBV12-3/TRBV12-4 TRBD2 TGTGCCAGCAGTCGTATAGCGGGAGGGAGAGAGCAGTACTTC CASSRIAGGREQYF
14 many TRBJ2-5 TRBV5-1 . TGCGCCAGCAGCTGGGAATCCTACCAAGAGACCCAGTACTTC CASSWESYQETQYF
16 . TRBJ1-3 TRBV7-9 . TGTGCCAGCAGCTTAGAAGCCGTCAGCTCTGGAAACACCATATATTTT CASSLEAVSSGNTIYF
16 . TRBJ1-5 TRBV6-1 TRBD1 TGTGCCAGCACCGGGACAGGGACGTTTAGCAATCAGCCCCAGCATTTT CASTGTGTFSNQPQHF